The 22 T cell receptor beta chains reported below all come from one sample, sequenced in a study. TCRdb used MiXCR to reprocess the 5' RACE reads, holding one entry per CDR3 protein. The sample consists of 62,000 or so distinct CDR3 sequences, 22% of them appearing once. The specimen sequenced was memory CD4+ T cells sorted from a lymph node. Subset noted: memory CD4+ T cells, CD4+CD45RO+CD25-. The receptors were gathered from a female donor with breast cancer.

CDR3: CASRETPTGPADEQYF. The CDR3 DNA is TGCGCCAGCCGTGAGACGCCGACAGGGCCAGCGGACGAGCAGTACTTC. The V call is TRBV5-1, the J call TRBJ2-7; 7 nucleotides agree with TRBD1. Germline loops: CDR1 SGHRS, CDR2 YFSETQ. Germline trimming cut 7 bases from V and 5 bases from J; bases unmatched to any gene: 18. The CDR3 runs to 16 residues.

With respect to this clonotype: The CDR3 does not close with the conserved phenylalanine or tryptophan, likely indicating a read error. V is TRBV4-1 and J is TRBJ1-1; maybe TRBD1 (6 bases). This CDR3 is built from 15 residues. Germline lookup yields CDR1 MGHRA and CDR2 YSYEKL. V shed 1 base and J shed 0 bases, with 9 bases lying between them. The DNA for the CDR3 is TGCGCCAGCAGCCAAGCAGGACAGCTGAACACTGAAGCTTTCCTT. It codes for CASSQAGQLNTEAFL.

The table lists this clonotype with a count of one. The chain uses TRBV20-1 and TRBJ2-3; D gene ambiguous. Trimming left V 6 bases short and J 1 base short, with 5 bases between. Per germline, CDR1 DFQATT and CDR2 SNEGSKA (reference sequence). This CDR3 comprises 11 residues. The CDR3 sequence is CSAYRTDTQYF. CDR3 nucleotides: TGCAGTGCGTACCGCACAGATACGCAGTATTTT.

As for this clonotype: This clone may be a read error of a much larger clone one base away. V usage is TRBV12-3 or TRBV12-4 and J usage is TRBJ1-2; D not resolved. This CDR3 contains 12 residues. CDR3 residues: CACSSTVYGYTF. The CDR3 nucleotides read TGTGCCTGCAGTTCGACCGTCTATGGCTACACCTTC.

The chain is built from TRBV12-3 or TRBV12-4 and TRBJ1-1, with 7 bases fitting TRBD1. This CDR3 region has 14 residues. J was trimmed by 5 bases and V by 5 bases; bases with no gene match: 8. CDR3: CASSPWTGGTEAFF. Written as DNA, the CDR3 is TGTGCCAGCAGTCCTTGGACAGGTGGAACTGAAGCTTTCTTT.

The chain is built from TRBV19 and TRBJ2-7; 7 bases are a match to TRBD1. This CDR3 has 12 residues. CDR1 and CDR2 (germline): LNHDA, SQIVND (reference sequence). V was pared by 9 bases and J by 5 bases, with 7 bases of the junction left unmatched. Here the CDR3 DNA reads TGTGCCAGCCAGGGACAGATAGACGAGCAGTACTTC. This translates into CASQGQIDEQYF.

The chain is built from TRBV7-8 and TRBJ2-3; D not certain. Trimming took 1 base from V and 8 from J, leaving 4 bases between them. Per the germline V gene, CDR1 is SGHVS and CDR2 is FQNEAQ. The CDR3 is made up of 11 amino acids. The CDR3 coding sequence is TGTGCCAGCAGCTTAGTCAGTACGCAGTATTTT. Its protein is CASSLVSTQYF.

The chain employs TRBV18 and TRBJ1-1; TRBD1 matches 8 bases. The CDR3 runs to 12 residues. The junction had 2 bases not matched to a gene; V was cut back by 3 bases and J by 8 bases. Germline V gene data show CDR1 as KGHSH and CDR2 as LQKENI. The CDR3 here is CASSPWTGEAFF. CDR3 in DNA: TGTGCCAGCTCACCCTGGACAGGGGAAGCTTTCTTT.

The sample holds many counts of this clonotype. The chain carries TRBV29-1 and TRBJ2-5; D is uncertain. Germline CDR1 and CDR2: SQVTM and ANQGSEA. The ends were cut back, 0 bases at V and 5 bases at J, with 13 bases in the middle. The CDR3 sequence is 14 residues long. The CDR3 nucleotides are TGCAGCGTTGAAGATCTAGTCGTCCGGGAGACCCAGTACTTC. Protein sequence: CSVEDLVVRETQYF.

This clonotype came up a few times. The rearrangement joins TRBV15 to TRBJ2-1, with TRBD2 matching over 7 bases. The length of the CDR3 is 14 residues. From germline, CDR1 is LNHNV and CDR2 YYDKDF (reference sequence). The V segment lost 4 bases and the J segment 2 bases; nucleotides outside the gene matches: 2. The CDR3 spells CATSTGLAYNEQFF. CDR3 DNA: TGTGCCACCAGCACCGGACTAGCCTACAATGAGCAGTTCTTC. The whole variable domain, filled in from reference TRBV15 and TRBJ2-1, reads DAMVIQNPRYQVTQFGKPVTLSCSQTLNHNVMYWYQQKSSQAPKLLFHYYDKDFNNEADTPDNFQSRRPNTSFCFLDIRSPGLGDTAMYLCATSTGLAYNEQFFGPGTRLTVL.

This clonotype was counted at least ten times. The gene calls are TRBV7-3 and TRBJ2-6; D might be TRBD2 (6 bases). Trimming shortened V by 3 bases and J by 1 base, and 7 bases separated the two germline ends. Germline CDR1 and CDR2: SGHTA and FQGTGA. The CDR3 loop spans 15 amino acids. CDR3 region: CASSLAGSGANVLTF. In DNA, the CDR3 is TGTGCCAGCAGCTTGGCGGGATCTGGGGCCAACGTCCTGACTTTC.

The V call is TRBV28, the J call TRBJ2-1; D ambiguous. Germline CDR1 reads MDHEN; CDR2 reads SYDVKM. Trimming shortened V by 5 bases and J by 0 bases, and 14 bases separated the two germline ends. This CDR3 contains 16 residues. In nucleotides, the CDR3 is TGTGCCAGCAGTACCCCAGCCATTGGCTCCTACAATGAGCAGTTCTTC. Its protein product is CASSTPAIGSYNEQFF.

The V call is TRBV7-6, the J call TRBJ2-2; D remains unclear. Deletions cut 1 base from V and 7 bases from J, with 10 bases between. Germline CDR1 SGHVS, CDR2 FNYEAQ. CDR3 size: 14 residues. CDR3 nucleotides: TGTGCCAGCAGCTTAGACTTGAGGAGCGGGGAGCTGTTTTTT. Translation: CASSLDLRSGELFF.

CDR3 coding DNA: TGTGCCAGTAGTATATTTCCGGCGAACACCGGGGAGCTGTTTTTT. Protein: CASSIFPANTGELFF. The chain links TRBV19 to TRBJ2-2; D is undetermined. The CDR3 runs 15 residues. V was trimmed by 2 bases and J by 0 bases, leaving 7 bases between them. Germline CDR1 LNHDA, CDR2 SQIVND (reference sequence).

This clonotype was detected ten times or more. The chain joins TRBV6-5 to TRBJ2-3; tentatively, D is TRBD1 (6 bases). Trimming removed 2 bases from V and 3 bases from J, with 15 bases in between. CDR1 is MNHEY, CDR2 SVGAGI, per germline. The CDR3 loop spans 16 amino acids. CDR3 in DNA: TGTGCCAGCAGTTACAGAGCAGGGGTTGGTACAGATACGCAGTATTTT. Translating gives CASSYRAGVGTDTQYF.

As to this clonotype: This CDR3 fails to terminate in the conserved phenylalanine or tryptophan, so it likely reflects a read error. The rearrangement uses TRBV20-1 and TRBJ2-1; D is unresolved. This CDR3 has 14 residues. V was pared by 2 bases and J by 4 bases, with 12 bases between. Germline CDR1 reads DFQATT; CDR2 reads SNEGSKA (reference sequence). CDR3 nucleotide sequence: TGCAGTGCTAGATTTCCAGAAGGTTACAATGAGCAGTTCCTC. Amino acids: CSARFPEGYNEQFL.

This clonotype appeared a few times. The chain uses TRBV24-1 and TRBJ2-1; 7 nucleotides agree with TRBD2. This CDR3 spans 16 amino acids. The germline gives CDR1 KGHDR, CDR2 SFDVKD. Germline trimming cut 3 bases from V and 2 bases from J; bases unmatched to any gene: 6. DNA of the CDR3: TGTGCCACCAGTGATGGGAGCGGGAAGACCTACAATGAGCAGTTCTTC. Translating it yields CATSDGSGKTYNEQFF.

By sample fraction, this clonotype is medium-sized (0.01 to 0.1%). The chain carries TRBV5-1 and TRBJ1-1, with unresolved D. Looked up from germline, CDR1 is SGHRS and CDR2 is YFSETQ. This CDR3 comprises 14 residues. V gave up 3 bases and J gave up 1 base, with 10 bases separating them. The DNA of the CDR3 is TGCGCCAGCAGCTCGAAGGTCGAGAACACTGAAGCTTTCTTT. As protein: CASSSKVENTEAFF.

This clonotype was seen only a few times. For the CDR3, the DNA is TGTGCCAGCAGCCGGACACGAGGGAACACCGGGGAGCTGTTTTTT. Protein: CASSRTRGNTGELFF. The V and J genes are TRBV3-1 and TRBJ2-2; D perhaps matches TRBD1 (5 bases). In germline, CDR1 is LGHDT, CDR2 YNNKEL (reference sequence). The CDR3 runs 15 residues. The germline V and J ends were trimmed by 4 bases and 1 base, with 10 bases remaining between them. The full variable domain, its missing parts supplied by reference TRBV3-1 and TRBJ2-2, is DTAVSQTPKYLVTQMGNDKSIKCEQNLGHDTMYWYKQDSKKFLKIMFSYNNKELIINETVPNRFSPKSPDKAHLNLHINSLELGDSAVYFCASSRTRGNTGELFFGEGSRLTVL.

The chain has TRBV5-1 and TRBJ1-1, with D perhaps matching TRBD1 (5 bases). The length of the CDR3 is 23 residues. Trimming pared 0 bases from V and 1 base from J, leaving 34 bases between. Germline CDR1 and CDR2: SGHRS and YFSETQ. The CDR3 spells CASSLAWGNPLIDTRKENTEAFF. CDR3 nucleotides: TGCGCCAGCAGCTTGGCGTGGGGGAACCCCTTAATCGATACCCGAAAGGAGAACACTGAAGCTTTCTTT.

This clonotype was seen a handful of times. This chain uses TRBV29-1 with TRBJ2-1; D is unclear. V gave up 7 bases and J gave up 5 bases, with 9 bases separating them. This CDR3 spans 11 amino acids. Germline V gives CDR1 SQVTM, CDR2 ANQGSEA. CDR3 region: CSAGPHNEQFF. CDR3 in DNA: TGCAGCGCCGGACCTCACAATGAGCAGTTCTTC.

This clonotype was seen a few times. The V call is TRBV29-1, the J call TRBJ2-4; D is unresolved. V lost 6 bases and J lost 0, with 12 bases in between. Germline CDR1 and CDR2: SQVTM and ANQGSEA. The CDR3 spans 14 residues. The CDR3 protein is CSVYSPLAKNIQYF. The CDR3 region has the DNA TGCAGCGTCTACAGTCCCCTAGCCAAAAACATTCAGTACTTC.